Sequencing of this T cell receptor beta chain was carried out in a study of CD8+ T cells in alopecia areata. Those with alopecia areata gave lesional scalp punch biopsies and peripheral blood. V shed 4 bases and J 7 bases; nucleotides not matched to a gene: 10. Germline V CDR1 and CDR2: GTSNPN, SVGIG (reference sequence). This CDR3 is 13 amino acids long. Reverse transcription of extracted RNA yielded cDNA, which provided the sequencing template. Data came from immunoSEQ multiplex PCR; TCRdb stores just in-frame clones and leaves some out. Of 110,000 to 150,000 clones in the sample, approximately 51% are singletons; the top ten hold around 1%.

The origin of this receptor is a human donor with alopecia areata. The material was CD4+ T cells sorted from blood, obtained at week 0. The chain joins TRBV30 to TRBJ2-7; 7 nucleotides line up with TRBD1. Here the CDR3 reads CAWTTGQLVEQYF. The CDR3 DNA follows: TGTGCCTGGACAACGGGACAGCTAGTAGAGCAGTACTTC.